The sequence of this T cell receptor (beta chain) was determined in a study of blood T cell repertoires in COVID-19. On the study more broadly: Samples came from the United States, Italy and Spain, spanning acute and convalescent COVID-19. Nucleic acid was either cDNA or gDNA, and it came from T cells, B-cell-depleted T cells, or PBMCs.

Per the study methods: The assay estimated nucleated cells by amplifying reference gene primers. Measured with immunoSEQ multiplex PCR; TCRdb has only the in-frame clones, and not every one. V, J and clone size are those of that table, while D and trimming were read from the DNA. This table has roughly 250,000 clones, approximately 86% appearing once. The Seattle site enrolled patients during active infection and followed them longitudinally. Sequenced sample: peripheral blood. The source of this sequence is a human donor with COVID-19, enrolled during active disease. The donor label of this sample is uncertain.

The CDR3 DNA sequence: TGTGCCATCAGTGAGCCTAGAGAGACCCAGTACTTC. This encodes CAISEPRETQYF. The chain joins TRBV10-3 to TRBJ2-5, with no clear D. The germline V and J ends were trimmed by 2 bases and 4 bases, with 5 bases remaining between them. Germline V gene lookup returns CDR1 ENHRY and CDR2 SYGVKD. This CDR3 has 12 amino acids.